The text below deals with one T cell receptor (beta chain). Antigen unknown. The data stem from a study of PD-1 blockade in classical Hodgkin lymphoma. Time point described: newly diagnosed, previously untreated cHL patient sample. Untreated, newly diagnosed classical Hodgkin lymphoma PBMCs were used for comparison. General study results and limits: Baseline TCR diversity was reportedly lower in newly diagnosed patients than in healthy donors. It was reported as lower still in relapsed/refractory patients. Undefined causes, possibly disease activity or prior therapy, underlie the repertoire differences.

This CDR3 has 15 amino acids. Germline loops: CDR1 SGHNT, CDR2 YYREEE (reference sequence). V dropped 4 bases and J dropped 2 bases, with 15 bases sitting between them. TCRdb's table, derived via immunoSEQ multiplex PCR, lists solely in-frame clones and lacks some. The sample consists of about 46,000 clones, approximately 91% of them appearing once. The material sequenced was peripheral blood mononuclear cells (PBMCs). J is TRBJ1-2 and V is TRBV5-4, with D tentatively TRBD1 (5 bases). The receptor was derived from a human donor with classical Hodgkin lymphoma. The CDR3 here is CASSPGRAGNYGYTF. The DNA for the CDR3 is TGTGCCAGCAGCCCAGGACGTGCAGGGAACTATGGCTACACCTTC.